Shown below are 28 T cell receptor beta chains from a single sample sequenced in a study of Tregs in tolerant kidney transplant recipients. The method was immunoSEQ multiplex PCR; TCRdb's version includes in-frame clones alone and lacks a portion of them. In the table there are tens of thousands of clones, over 75% of which are singletons. Related graft donors supplied nonmyeloablative bone marrow transplants, and mixed chimerism was transient. The input for sequencing was CD4+ T cells from blood (PBMCs), taken 24 months after the transplant. The source is a human patient who received a combined kidney and bone marrow transplant. The graft donor may have given rise to some T cells.

The V call is TRBV10-3, the J call TRBJ2-1, with TRBD2 as a possible D gene (5 bases). From germline, CDR1 is ENHRY and CDR2 SYGVKD. V shed 2 bases and J shed 4 bases, with 6 bases lying between them. CDR3 length: 13 residues. CDR3 in DNA: TGTGCCATCAGTGAGGGACTTTACAATGAGCAGTTCTTC. Amino acid sequence: CAISEGLYNEQFF.

The rearrangement joins TRBV6-6 to TRBJ1-3; no reliable D call. CDR1 is MNHNY, CDR2 SVGAGI, per germline (reference sequence). Trimming took 7 bases from V and 0 from J, leaving 10 bases between them. The CDR3 sequence is 14 residues long. The CDR3 protein is CASIPDSSGNTIYF. For the CDR3, the DNA is TGTGCCAGCATCCCGGACTCCTCTGGAAACACCATATATTTT.

The V and J genes are TRBV7-9 and TRBJ2-3; tentative D call: TRBD2 (6 bases). In germline, CDR1 is SEHNR, CDR2 FQNEAQ (reference sequence). Trimming pared 5 bases from V and 3 bases from J, leaving 15 bases between. The CDR3 is 15 amino acids. The CDR3 bases are TGTGCCAGCAGCAGCCCCCAGGCGGGGACAGATACGCAGTATTTT. It codes for CASSSPQAGTDTQYF.

J is TRBJ2-1 and V is TRBV7-3; TRBD2 aligns across 8 bases. The CDR3 loop spans 15 amino acids. Trimming removed 2 bases from V and 7 bases from J; junction bases left unmatched: 7. The germline CDR1 and CDR2 sequences are SGHTA and FQGTGA. This chain's CDR3 is CASSLGPGGQNEQFF. CDR3 in DNA: TGTGCCAGCAGCTTAGGTCCGGGGGGGCAAAATGAGCAGTTCTTC.

The CDR3 DNA reads as TGTGCCAGCACAGGCAGGGGTTACGAGCAGTACTTC. Encoded protein: CASTGRGYEQYF. The chain joins TRBV28 to TRBJ2-7, with TRBD1 as a possible D gene (6 bases). Germline CDR1 is MDHEN and CDR2 is SYDVKM. Trimming removed 7 bases from V and 4 bases from J, with 11 bases in between. The CDR3 is made up of 12 amino acids.

The CDR3: CASRLARETQYF. The CDR3 DNA reads TGTGCCAGCAGACTAGCGCGAGAGACCCAGTACTTC. This rearrangement joins TRBV2 to TRBJ2-5, with TRBD2 matching 7 bases. Germline CDR1 is SNHLY and CDR2 is FYNNEI. The CDR3 runs 12 residues. V shed 6 bases and J 4 bases; nucleotides not matched to a gene: 2.

The chain uses TRBV28 and TRBJ2-5, with 7 bases matching TRBD2. The J call could be wrong; TRBJ2-7 is a better fit for the DNA end. Per germline, CDR1 MDHEN and CDR2 SYDVKM. There are 13 residues in the CDR3. CDR3 sequence: CASRRGGRDEQYF. As DNA, the CDR3 is TGTGCCAGTCGACGCGGGGGTCGAGACGAGCAGTACTTC.

The chain is built from TRBV18 and TRBJ2-7, with D unresolved. V shed 6 bases and J shed 0 bases, with 18 bases lying between them. Germline CDR1 and CDR2: KGHSH and LQKENI. The CDR3 consists of 16 residues. The chain's CDR3 is CASSLTDAGGSYEQYF. The CDR3 bases are TGTGCCAGCTCCCTCACCGACGCAGGTGGCTCCTACGAGCAGTACTTC.

The chain couples TRBV11-2 to TRBJ2-1, with TRBD2 matching 10 bases. In germline, CDR1 is SGHAT, CDR2 FQNNGV. V lost 5 bases to trimming and J lost 4 bases; unmatched junction nucleotides: 5. CDR3 length: 15 residues. The DNA of the CDR3 is TGTGCCAGCAGCCGGACTAGCGGATCGTACAATGAGCAGTTCTTC. Residues: CASSRTSGSYNEQFF.

The chain links TRBV18 to TRBJ2-3, with 8 bases fitting TRBD2. V lost 3 bases and J lost 6; bases outside the gene matches: 5. CDR1 KGHSH and CDR2 LQKENI come from the germline V gene. The CDR3 runs 14 residues. The CDR3 protein is CASSPGLGLDTQYF. CDR3 sequence (DNA): TGTGCCAGCTCACCGGGACTAGGATTGGATACGCAGTATTTT.

The chain is built from TRBV19 and TRBJ2-7; D is possibly TRBD1 (5 bases). Germline V gives CDR1 LNHDA, CDR2 SQIVND (reference sequence). V lost 7 bases and J lost 4, with 8 bases in between. This CDR3 spans 11 amino acids. The CDR3 sequence is CASNQGYEQYF. The CDR3, as DNA: TGTGCCAGTAACCAGGGTTACGAGCAGTACTTC.

The chain links TRBV5-1 to TRBJ1-5; D possibly corresponds to TRBD1 (5 bases). V was shortened by 2 bases and J by 9 bases, with 15 bases between the two germline ends. Germline V gives CDR1 SGHRS, CDR2 YFSETQ. The CDR3 extends over 14 amino acids. The CDR3 here is CASSFMGGDRPQHF. In nucleotides, the CDR3 is TGCGCCAGCAGCTTTATGGGGGGTGATCGGCCCCAGCATTTT.

The V call is TRBV2, the J call TRBJ2-1; D ambiguous. The CDR3 runs 12 residues. Germline V gene lookup returns CDR1 SNHLY and CDR2 FYNNEI. With 6 bases removed from V and 9 bases from J, the gap between germline ends came to 12 bases. Here the CDR3 reads CASRPDIPEQFF. As DNA, the CDR3 is TGTGCCAGCAGGCCTGACATTCCTGAGCAGTTCTTC.

This chain links TRBV12-5 with TRBJ1-1; 8 nucleotides align to TRBD1. The V gene's germline CDR1 is LGHNT and CDR2 FRNRAP. The CDR3 runs 14 residues. Losses at the gene ends were 6 bases for V and 0 bases for J; bases not matched to a gene: 3. The CDR3 DNA sequence: TGTGCTAGTGGGACAGGGGTCCTGAACACTGAAGCTTTCTTT. Translation gives CASGTGVLNTEAFF.

The chain is built from TRBV11-2 and TRBJ2-5; unclear D gene. V lost 0 bases, J lost 5 bases, and 10 bases lay in between. This CDR3 has 14 residues. Germline CDR1 is SGHAT and CDR2 is FQNNGV. CDR3 amino acids: CASSLEGSGETQYF. The CDR3 bases are TGTGCCAGCAGCTTAGAAGGCTCCGGGGAGACCCAGTACTTC.

The chain joins TRBV5-1 to TRBJ2-5, with 8 bases aligning to TRBD2. Unmatched junction bases numbered 8, after V lost 2 bases and J lost 5 bases. This CDR3 contains 15 residues. CDR1 and CDR2 (germline): SGHRS, YFSETQ. The CDR3 sequence is CASSLGIAGLETQYF. CDR3 in DNA: TGCGCCAGCAGCTTAGGGATAGCGGGGTTGGAGACCCAGTACTTC.

J is TRBJ2-3 and V is TRBV5-1, with a tentative D call TRBD1 (6 bases). Trimming left V 0 bases short and J 6 bases short, with 17 bases between. The CDR3 is made up of 16 amino acids. Germline values: CDR1 SGHRS, CDR2 YFSETQ. CDR3 bases: TGCGCCAGCAGCTTGGTCCCAGGGACAATGGGGGATACGCAGTATTTT. It codes for CASSLVPGTMGDTQYF.

V usage is TRBV5-1 and J usage is TRBJ2-7; 9 bases map to TRBD2. The junction had 2 bases not matched to a gene; V was cut back by 2 bases and J by 2 bases. The CDR3 has 14 residues. Germline assignment: CDR1 SGHRS and CDR2 YFSETQ. CDR3 amino acids: CASSFSGGPYEQYF. For the CDR3, the DNA is TGCGCCAGCAGCTTTAGCGGGGGACCCTACGAGCAGTACTTC. Together with reference TRBV5-1 and TRBJ2-7, the CDR3 gives the full variable domain: KAGVTQTPRYLIKTRGQQVTLSCSPISGHRSVSWYQQTPGQGLQFLFEYFSETQRNKGNFPGRFSGRQFSNSRSEMNVSTLELGDSALYLCASSFSGGPYEQYFGPGTRLTVT.

The chain joins TRBV5-8 to TRBJ1-3; D gene uncertain. V shed 4 bases and J shed 9 bases, with 11 bases lying between them. Germline V gene data show CDR1 as SGHTS and CDR2 as YDEGEE. The length of the CDR3 is 12 residues. This chain's CDR3 is CASSPRAGTIYF. CDR3 bases: TGTGCCAGCAGCCCCAGAGCAGGCACCATATATTTT.

The chain uses TRBV7-2 and TRBJ2-7, with TRBD2 matching over 7 bases. The CDR3 contains 15 residues. With 5 bases clipped from V and 7 bases from J, the junction kept 14 bases outside the gene matches. From germline, CDR1 is SGHTA and CDR2 FQGNSA. CDR3 sequence: CASSPWGGFNMEQYF. The CDR3 DNA reads as TGTGCCAGCAGCCCCTGGGGGGGGTTTAATATGGAGCAGTACTTC.

The chain links TRBV30 to TRBJ2-7; TRBD1 agrees at 10 bases. The CDR3 consists of 15 residues. Germline lookup yields CDR1 GTSNPN and CDR2 SVGIG (reference sequence). The V segment lost 2 bases and the J segment 2 bases; nucleotides outside the gene matches: 6. CDR3 DNA: TGTGCCTGGAGTCAATGGGACAGGGGTGCCTACGAGCAGTACTTC. Protein: CAWSQWDRGAYEQYF.

V usage is TRBV29-1 and J usage is TRBJ2-1, with a weak D call TRBD1 (5 bases). V gave up 4 bases and J gave up 15 bases, with 10 bases separating them. Per the germline V gene, CDR1 is SQVTM and CDR2 is ANQGSEA. There are 9 residues in the CDR3. The chain's CDR3 is CSVGQGLFF. CDR3 in DNA: TGCAGCGTTGGGCAGGGTTTGTTCTTC.

The chain recombines TRBV18 with TRBJ1-2, with D hard to call. The CDR3 totals 15 residues. The germline V and J ends were trimmed by 3 bases and 0 bases, with 11 bases remaining between them. Per germline, CDR1 KGHSH and CDR2 LQKENI. The CDR3 here is CASSPQTGANYGYTF. CDR3 in DNA: TGTGCCAGCTCACCCCAAACCGGAGCTAACTATGGCTACACCTTC.

The chain recombines TRBV9 with TRBJ1-1; 10 nucleotides align to TRBD1. CDR1 and CDR2 (germline): SGDLS, YYNGEE. The V segment lost 4 bases and the J segment 5 bases; nucleotides outside the gene matches: 20. The CDR3 sequence is 19 residues long. Here the CDR3 DNA reads TGTGCCAGCAGCATCGGGGTGGGGGACAGGGGTTTATTAGGAACTGAAGCTTTCTTT. Amino acids: CASSIGVGDRGLLGTEAFF.

This clone appeared a single time. The V call is TRBV30, the J call TRBJ1-2; D is perhaps TRBD1 (5 bases). Per germline, CDR1 GTSNPN and CDR2 SVGIG (reference sequence). V lost 1 base, J lost 2 bases, and 5 bases lay in between. This CDR3 has 12 residues. The CDR3 loop is CAWSGQNYGYTF. The CDR3, as DNA: TGTGCCTGGAGTGGACAGAACTATGGCTACACCTTC.

This clone has just one count. This sequence joins TRBV19 and TRBJ1-2; D unresolved. Per germline, CDR1 LNHDA and CDR2 SQIVND (reference sequence). The CDR3 consists of 14 residues. V dropped 4 bases and J dropped 4 bases, with 13 bases sitting between them. DNA for the CDR3: TGTGCCAGTAGTACTGAGACATGGTCCTATGGCTACACCTTC. Its translation: CASSTETWSYGYTF.

This sequence joins TRBV27 and TRBJ1-4; D call uncertain. The ends were cut back, 6 bases at V and 6 bases at J, with 14 bases in the middle. In germline, CDR1 is MNHEY, CDR2 SMNVEV (reference sequence). This CDR3 spans 14 amino acids. CDR3 nucleotide sequence: TGTGCCAGCAGCCCCAGGCGTATGGATGAAAAACTGTTTTTT. This codes for CASSPRRMDEKLFF.

This chain's CDR3 is CASTPREMFLKRVNQPQHF. The CDR3 DNA is TGTGCCAGCACCCCCCGAGAAATGTTCCTCAAGAGGGTAAATCAGCCCCAGCATTTT. The rearrangement joins TRBV27 to TRBJ1-5; D unclear. Germline V lookup: CDR1 MNHEY, CDR2 SMNVEV (reference sequence). The V end was cut by 7 bases, the J end by 4 bases, with 29 bases between. The CDR3 runs 19 residues.